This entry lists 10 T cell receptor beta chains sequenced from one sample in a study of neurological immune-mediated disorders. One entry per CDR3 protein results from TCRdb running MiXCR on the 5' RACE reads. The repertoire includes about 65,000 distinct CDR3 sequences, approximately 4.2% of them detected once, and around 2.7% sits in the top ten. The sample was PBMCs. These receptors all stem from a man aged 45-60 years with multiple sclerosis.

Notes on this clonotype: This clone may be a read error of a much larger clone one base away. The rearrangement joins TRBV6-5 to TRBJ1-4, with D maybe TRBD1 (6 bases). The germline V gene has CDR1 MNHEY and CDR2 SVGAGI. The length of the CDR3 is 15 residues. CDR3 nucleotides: TGTGCCAGCAGTTGGACAGCTACAACTAATGACAAACTGTTTTTT. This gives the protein CASSWTATTNDKLFF.

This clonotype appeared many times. CDR3 nucleotide sequence: TGTGCCAGCCAGATTAGTGCAGGGACTTCTGGGGCCAACGTCCTGACTTTC. Translated, it gives CASQISAGTSGANVLTF. This chain joins TRBV12-3 or TRBV12-4 and TRBJ2-6, with D possibly TRBD2 on 6 matching bases. V was cut by 8 bases and J by 1 base, with 18 bases left in between. The CDR3 is 17 residues long.

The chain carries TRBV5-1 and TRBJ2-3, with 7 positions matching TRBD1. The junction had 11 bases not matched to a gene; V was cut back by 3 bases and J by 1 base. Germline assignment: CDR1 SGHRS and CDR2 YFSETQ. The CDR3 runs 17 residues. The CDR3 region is CASSSGTDVLRTDTQYF. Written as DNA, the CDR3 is TGCGCCAGCAGCTCAGGGACAGACGTTCTTCGCACAGATACGCAGTATTTT.

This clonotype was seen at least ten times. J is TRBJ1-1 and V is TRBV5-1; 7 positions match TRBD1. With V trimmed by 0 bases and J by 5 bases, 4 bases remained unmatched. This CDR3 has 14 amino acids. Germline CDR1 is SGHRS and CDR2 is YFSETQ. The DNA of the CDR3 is TGCGCCAGCAGCTTGGGGGGACAGACTACTGAAGCTTTCTTT. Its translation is CASSLGGQTTEAFF.

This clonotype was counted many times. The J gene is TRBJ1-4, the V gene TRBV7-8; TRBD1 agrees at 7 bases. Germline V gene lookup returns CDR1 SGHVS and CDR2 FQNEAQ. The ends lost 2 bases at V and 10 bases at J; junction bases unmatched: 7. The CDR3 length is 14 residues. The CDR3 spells CASSLPRQGGKLFF. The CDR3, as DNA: TGTGCCAGCAGCTTACCCCGACAGGGAGGAAAACTGTTTTTT.

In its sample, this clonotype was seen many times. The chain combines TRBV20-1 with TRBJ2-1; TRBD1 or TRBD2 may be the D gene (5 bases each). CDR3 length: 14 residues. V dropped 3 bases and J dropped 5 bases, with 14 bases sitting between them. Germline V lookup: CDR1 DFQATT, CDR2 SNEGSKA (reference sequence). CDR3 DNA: TGCAGTGCTAGTCTGGGGGAAACAAACAATGAGCAGTTCTTC. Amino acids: CSASLGETNNEQFF.

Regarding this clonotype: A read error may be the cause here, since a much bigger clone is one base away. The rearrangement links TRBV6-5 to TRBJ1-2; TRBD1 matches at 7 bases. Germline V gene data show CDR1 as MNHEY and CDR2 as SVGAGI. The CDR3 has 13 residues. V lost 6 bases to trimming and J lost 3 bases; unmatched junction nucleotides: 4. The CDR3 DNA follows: TGTGCCAGCAGAAGGGGGACAGACTATGGCTACACCTTC. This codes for CASRRGTDYGYTF.

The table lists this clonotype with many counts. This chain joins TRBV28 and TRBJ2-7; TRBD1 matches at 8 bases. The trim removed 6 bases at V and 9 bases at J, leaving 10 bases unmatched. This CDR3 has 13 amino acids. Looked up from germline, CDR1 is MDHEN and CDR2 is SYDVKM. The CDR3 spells CASSIQGELGQYV. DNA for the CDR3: TGTGCCAGCAGCATACAGGGGGAACTTGGGCAGTACGTC.

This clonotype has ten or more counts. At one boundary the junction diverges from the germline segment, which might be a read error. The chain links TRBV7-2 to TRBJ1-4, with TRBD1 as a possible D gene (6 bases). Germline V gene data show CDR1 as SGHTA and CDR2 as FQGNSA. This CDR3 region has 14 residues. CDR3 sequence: CASSFSGANEKLFF. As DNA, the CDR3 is TGTGCCAGCAGCTTTTCAGGGGCTAACGAAAAACTGTTTTTT. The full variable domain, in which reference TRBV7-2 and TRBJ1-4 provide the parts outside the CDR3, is GAGVSQSPSNKVTEKGKDVELRCDPISGHTALYWYRQSLGQGLEFLIYFQGNSAPDKSGLPSDRFSAERTGGSVSTLTIQRTQQEDSAVYLCASSFSGANEKLFFGSGTQLSVL.

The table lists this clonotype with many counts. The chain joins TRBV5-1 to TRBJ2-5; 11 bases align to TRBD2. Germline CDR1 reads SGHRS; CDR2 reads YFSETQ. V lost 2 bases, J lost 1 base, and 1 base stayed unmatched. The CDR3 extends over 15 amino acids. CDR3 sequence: CASSLLAGAQETQYF. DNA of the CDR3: TGCGCCAGCAGCTTACTAGCGGGGGCCCAAGAGACCCAGTACTTC.